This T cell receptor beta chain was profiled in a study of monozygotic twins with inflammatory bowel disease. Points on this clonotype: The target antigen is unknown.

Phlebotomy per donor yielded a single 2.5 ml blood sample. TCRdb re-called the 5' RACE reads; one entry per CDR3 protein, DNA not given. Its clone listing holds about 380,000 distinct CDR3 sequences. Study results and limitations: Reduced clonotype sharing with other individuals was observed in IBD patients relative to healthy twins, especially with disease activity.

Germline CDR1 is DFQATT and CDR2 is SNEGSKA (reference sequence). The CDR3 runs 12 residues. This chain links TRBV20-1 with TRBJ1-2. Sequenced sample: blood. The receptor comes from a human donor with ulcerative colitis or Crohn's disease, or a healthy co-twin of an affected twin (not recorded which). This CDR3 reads CSARGQNYGYTF.